This TCR beta chain was sequenced for a study of blood T cell repertoires in COVID-19. The CDR3 runs 11 residues. V was trimmed by 7 bases and J by 10 bases, leaving 11 bases between them. Germline lookup yields CDR1 MDHEN and CDR2 SYDVKM. Some clones are missing from TCRdb's copy, which holds only in-frame ones; the method was immunoSEQ multiplex PCR. The sample carries tens of thousands of clones, around 85% recorded once. The genes are TRBV28 and TRBJ2-1; D gene ambiguous. This clonotype was sampled from a human donor in a cohort sampled during active COVID-19. The sequenced sample was peripheral blood. CDR3 in amino acids: CASIATREQFF. The CDR3, as DNA: TGTGCCAGCATCGCGACGCGGGAGCAGTTCTTC. Looking up the rest from reference TRBV28 and TRBJ2-1 gives the full variable domain: DVKVTQSSRYLVKRTGEKVFLECVQDMDHENMFWYRQDPGLGLRLIYFSYDVKMKEKGDIPEGYSVSREKKERFSLILESASTNQTSMYLCASIATREQFFGPGTRLTVL.